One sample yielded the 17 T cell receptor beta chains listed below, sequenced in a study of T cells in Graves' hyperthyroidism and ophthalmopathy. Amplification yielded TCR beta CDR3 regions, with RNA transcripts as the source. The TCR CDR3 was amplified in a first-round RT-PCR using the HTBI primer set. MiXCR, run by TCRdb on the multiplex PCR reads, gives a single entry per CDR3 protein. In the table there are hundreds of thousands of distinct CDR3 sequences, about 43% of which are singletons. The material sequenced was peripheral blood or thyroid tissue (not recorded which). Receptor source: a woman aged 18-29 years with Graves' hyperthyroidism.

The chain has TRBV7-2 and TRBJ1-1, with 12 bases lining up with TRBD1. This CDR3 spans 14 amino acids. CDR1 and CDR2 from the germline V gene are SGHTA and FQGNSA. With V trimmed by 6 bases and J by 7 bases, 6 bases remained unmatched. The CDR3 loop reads CASRPGQGADEAFF. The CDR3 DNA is TGTGCCAGCAGACCGGGACAGGGGGCGGATGAAGCTTTCTTT. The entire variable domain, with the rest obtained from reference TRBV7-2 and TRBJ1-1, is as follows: GAGVSQSPSNKVTEKGKDVELRCDPISGHTALYWYRQSLGQGLEFLIYFQGNSAPDKSGLPSDRFSAERTGGSVSTLTIQRTQQEDSAVYLCASRPGQGADEAFFGQGTRLTVV.

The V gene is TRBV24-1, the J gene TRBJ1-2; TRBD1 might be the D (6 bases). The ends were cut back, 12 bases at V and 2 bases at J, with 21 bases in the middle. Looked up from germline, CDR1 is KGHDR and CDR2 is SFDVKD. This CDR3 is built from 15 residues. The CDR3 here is CAGSRSLDRNYGYTF. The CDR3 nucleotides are TGTGCCGGTAGTAGATCCTTGGACAGAAACTATGGCTACACCTTC.

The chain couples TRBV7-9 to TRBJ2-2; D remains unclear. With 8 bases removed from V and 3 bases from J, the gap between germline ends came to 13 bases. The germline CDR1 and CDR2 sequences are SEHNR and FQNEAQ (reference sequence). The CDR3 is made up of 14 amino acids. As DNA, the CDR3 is TGTGCCAGCCCTACCGACTCATACACCGGGGAGCTGTTTTTT. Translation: CASPTDSYTGELFF.

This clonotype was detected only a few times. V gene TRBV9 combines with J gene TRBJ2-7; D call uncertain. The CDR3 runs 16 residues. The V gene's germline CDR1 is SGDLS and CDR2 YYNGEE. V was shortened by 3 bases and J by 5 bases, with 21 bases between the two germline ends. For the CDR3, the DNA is TGTGCCAGCAGCGGGACCCACGGACCGGGCGTCCACGAGCAGTACTTC. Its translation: CASSGTHGPGVHEQYF.

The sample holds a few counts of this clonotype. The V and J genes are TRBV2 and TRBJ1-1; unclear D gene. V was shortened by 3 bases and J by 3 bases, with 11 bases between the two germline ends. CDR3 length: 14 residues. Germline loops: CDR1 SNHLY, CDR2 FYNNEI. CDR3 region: CASSERVGYTEAFF. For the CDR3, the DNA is TGTGCCAGCAGTGAGCGGGTGGGATACACTGAAGCTTTCTTT. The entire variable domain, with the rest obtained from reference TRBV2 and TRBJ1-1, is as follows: EPEVTQTPSHQVTQMGQEVILRCVPISNHLYFYWYRQILGQKVEFLVSFYNNEISEKSEIFDDQFSVERPDGSNFTLKIRSTKLEDSAMYFCASSERVGYTEAFFGQGTRLTVV.

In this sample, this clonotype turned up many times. The CDR3 protein is CASSFESGRETQYF. In DNA form, the CDR3 reads TGTGCCAGCAGCTTTGAGAGCGGTCGAGAGACCCAGTACTTC. The chain uses TRBV7-2 and TRBJ2-5; the D gene is possibly TRBD2 (5 bases). Per the germline V gene, CDR1 is SGHTA and CDR2 is FQGNSA. Trimming shortened V by 3 bases and J by 4 bases, and 12 bases separated the two germline ends. The length of the CDR3 is 14 residues.

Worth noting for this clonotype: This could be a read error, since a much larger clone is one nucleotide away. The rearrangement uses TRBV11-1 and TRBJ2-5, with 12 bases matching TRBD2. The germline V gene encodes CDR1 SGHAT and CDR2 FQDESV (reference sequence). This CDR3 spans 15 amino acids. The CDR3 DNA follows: TGTGTCAGCAGACCCCCTAGCGGGAGGGCAGAGACCCAGTACTTC. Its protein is CVSRPPSGRAETQYF.

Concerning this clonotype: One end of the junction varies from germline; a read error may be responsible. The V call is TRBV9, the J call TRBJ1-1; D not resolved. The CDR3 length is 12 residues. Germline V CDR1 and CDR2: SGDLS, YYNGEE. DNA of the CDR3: TGCGCCAGCAGCCGGGGAGGGAATGAAGCTTTCTTT. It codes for CASSRGGNEAFF.

The CDR3 sequence: CSARVPGTFNYGYTF. The CDR3 nucleotides are TGCAGTGCTAGAGTCCCAGGGACTTTTAACTATGGCTACACCTTC. V is TRBV20-1 and J is TRBJ1-2; weak D call: TRBD1 (5 bases). V dropped 1 base and J dropped 1 base, with 13 bases sitting between them. The CDR3 has 15 residues. Germline V gene data show CDR1 as DFQATT and CDR2 as SNEGSKA (reference sequence).

The CDR3 protein is CASSELRGRTEAFF. The CDR3 DNA reads as TGTGCCAGCAGTGAACTTAGGGGACGAACTGAAGCTTTCTTT. This chain uses TRBV2 with TRBJ1-1; TRBD1 is a possible D gene (5 bases). Germline lookup yields CDR1 SNHLY and CDR2 FYNNEI. CDR3 length: 14 residues. V shed 2 bases and J shed 5 bases, with 12 bases lying between them.

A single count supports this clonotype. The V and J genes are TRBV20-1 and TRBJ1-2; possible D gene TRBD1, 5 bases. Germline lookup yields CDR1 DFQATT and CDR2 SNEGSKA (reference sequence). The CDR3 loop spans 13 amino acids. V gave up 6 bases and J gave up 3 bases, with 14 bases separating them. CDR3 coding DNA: TGCAGTGCCTTAGCGGGGGAGGACTATGGCTACACCTTC. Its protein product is CSALAGEDYGYTF.

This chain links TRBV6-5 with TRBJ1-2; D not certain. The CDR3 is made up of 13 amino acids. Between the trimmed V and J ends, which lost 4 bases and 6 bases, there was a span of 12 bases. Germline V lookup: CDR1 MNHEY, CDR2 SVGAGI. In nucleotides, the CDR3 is TGTGCCAGCAGTTTATCGCTGGGTAATGGCTACACCTTC. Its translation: CASSLSLGNGYTF.

In nucleotides, the CDR3 is TGTGCCAGCAGCTTGTCCCCAAAGACTAGCATGGAGCAGTACTTC. Amino acid sequence: CASSLSPKTSMEQYF. The chain uses TRBV5-5 and TRBJ2-7; 7 nucleotides agree with TRBD2. Germline V CDR1 and CDR2: SGHKS, YYEKEE (reference sequence). The J segment lost 7 bases and the V segment lost 1 base, leaving 11 bases of the junction unmatched. There are 15 residues in the CDR3.

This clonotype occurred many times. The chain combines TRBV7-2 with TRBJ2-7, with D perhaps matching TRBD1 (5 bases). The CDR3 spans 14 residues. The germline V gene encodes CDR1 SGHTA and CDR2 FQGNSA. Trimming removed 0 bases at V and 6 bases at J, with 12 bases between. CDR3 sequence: CASSLAWTSSEQYF. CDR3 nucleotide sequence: TGTGCCAGCAGCTTAGCCTGGACATCGTCCGAGCAGTACTTC.

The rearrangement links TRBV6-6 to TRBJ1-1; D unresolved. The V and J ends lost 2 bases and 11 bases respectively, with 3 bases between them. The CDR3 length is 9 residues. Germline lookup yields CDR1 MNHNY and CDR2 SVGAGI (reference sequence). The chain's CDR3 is CASSYRAFF. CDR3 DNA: TGTGCCAGCAGTTACCGGGCTTTCTTT.

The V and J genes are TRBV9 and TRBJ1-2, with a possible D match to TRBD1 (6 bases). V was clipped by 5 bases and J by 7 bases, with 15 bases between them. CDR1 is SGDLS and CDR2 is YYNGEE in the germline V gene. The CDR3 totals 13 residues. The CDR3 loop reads CASSPTGSFGYTF. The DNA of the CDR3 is TGTGCCAGCAGTCCGACAGGCTCCTTTGGCTACACCTTC.

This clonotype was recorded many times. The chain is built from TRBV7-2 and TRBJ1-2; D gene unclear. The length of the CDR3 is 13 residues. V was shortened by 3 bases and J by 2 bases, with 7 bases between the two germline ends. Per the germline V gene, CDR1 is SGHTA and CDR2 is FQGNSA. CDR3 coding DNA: TGTGCCAGCAGCTTTTTGGCAAACTATGGCTACACCTTC. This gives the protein CASSFLANYGYTF.